This passage covers 4 T cell receptor beta chains from one sample sequenced in a study of blood T cells in healthy people across ages (dated by TCRdb to about 2015). The library came from 5' RACE. The instrument was an Illumina HiSeq 2500. A second 7 to 11 cycle PCR used a sample-barcoded 5' primer and a J-beta primer mix. The public sequencing data were trimmed at Q25 with fastp and processed into clonotypes with MiXCR by TCRdb, which kept only in-frame beta chains. Duplicate CDR3 protein sequences are folded into a single record with the most common DNA and genes. For this sample there are roughly 2 million distinct CDR3 sequences; approximately 50% appear just once. Of the sample, approximately 2% falls within the top ten clones. The specimen was blood. These receptors all stem from a woman aged 40 to 50 in good health.

The chain uses TRBV2 and TRBJ1-6; D perhaps matches TRBD1 (6 bases). CDR1 and CDR2 (germline): SNHLY, FYNNEI. The CDR3 is 14 residues long. The V end lost 6 bases, the J end lost 2 bases, and 8 bases lay between the germline ends. The CDR3 region has the DNA TGTGCCAGCAGCGGGACAACCTATAATTCACCCCTCCACTTT. Translated: CASSGTTYNSPLHF.

The count of this clonotype is one. The chain combines TRBV12-3 or TRBV12-4 with TRBJ2-3; 7 nucleotides match TRBD2. The CDR3 contains 14 residues. Trimming removed 5 bases from V and 6 bases from J; junction bases left unmatched: 8. The CDR3 bases are TGTGCCAGCAGTCCTAGCGGTTGGGTGGATACGCAGTATTTT. This encodes CASSPSGWVDTQYF.

The CDR3 reads CASSLLAGTYYEQFF. The CDR3 DNA follows: TGCGCCAGCAGCCTGCTAGCGGGGACATACTATGAGCAGTTCTTC. The genes are TRBV4-3 and TRBJ2-1; 9 positions match TRBD2. Germline loops: CDR1 LGHNA, CDR2 YSLEER. V was pared by 4 bases and J by 8 bases, with 9 bases of the junction left unmatched. The CDR3 contains 15 residues.

The V gene is TRBV12-3 or TRBV12-4, the J gene TRBJ1-2; D not certain. The length of the CDR3 is 15 residues. V gave up 3 bases and J gave up 1 base, with 12 bases separating them. CDR3 loop: CASSFGGVDNYGYTF. CDR3 DNA: TGTGCCAGCAGTTTCGGTGGGGTCGATAACTATGGCTACACCTTC.